This T cell receptor (beta chain) comes out of a study of monozygotic twins with inflammatory bowel disease. Remarks on this clonotype: Its antigen remains unidentified.

Broader study findings: Relative clonotype sharing with others was diminished in IBD patients versus healthy twins, particularly with disease activity. The inverse Simpson measure of TCRbeta diversity was lower in IBD patients than in healthy co-twins.

Whole blood that had not undergone T cell sorting provided the isolated total RNA. TCRdb reanalyzed the 5' RACE reads, giving one entry per CDR3 protein sequence and no DNA. The sample spans about 160,000 distinct CDR3 sequences; the ten largest clones claim under 3.5%. This receptor was obtained from a human donor with ulcerative colitis or Crohn's disease, or a healthy co-twin of an affected twin (not recorded which). Specimen: blood.

The CDR3: CSARGAAPYNEQFF. The rearrangement links TRBV20-1 to TRBJ2-1; the D gene TCRdb calls, TRBD1, cannot be checked with no DNA. This CDR3 spans 14 amino acids. Germline assignment: CDR1 DFQATT and CDR2 SNEGSKA (reference sequence).